This passage covers 30 T cell receptor beta chains from one sample sequenced in a study of blood T cells in healthy people across ages (dated by TCRdb to about 2015). The method behind the library was 5' RACE. These reads were obtained on an Illumina HiSeq 2500. The second PCR ran for roughly 7 to 11 cycles and used a J-beta primer mix along with a sample-barcoded 5' primer. Using fastp at Q25 and MiXCR, TCRdb reprocessed the public reads and kept productive beta chains. Merged by CDR3 protein, the rows form single entries marked with the most common genes and DNA. A total of about 640,000 distinct CDR3 sequences appear in this sample, under 70% of them only once. The top ten clonotypes cover 30% to 40% of the sample. Sequenced input: blood. These TCRs come from a man between 60 and 75 years old in good health.

V usage is TRBV5-5 and J usage is TRBJ1-2, with 10 bases aligning to TRBD1. V lost 4 bases to trimming and J lost 7 bases; unmatched junction nucleotides: 13. Germline V CDR1 and CDR2: SGHKS, YYEKEE (reference sequence). CDR3 length: 16 residues. CDR3 DNA sequence: TGTGCCAGCAGCCCAAGCCCGGGACAGGGGCGCGGTGGCTACACCTTC. It specifies CASSPSPGQGRGGYTF.

This rearrangement joins TRBV20-1 to TRBJ2-6, with D maybe TRBD1 (5 bases). Germline-derived CDR1 and CDR2 are DFQATT and SNEGSKA (reference sequence). The CDR3 spans 16 residues. The V end was cut by 5 bases, the J end by 0 bases, with 14 bases between. CDR3 DNA sequence: TGCAGTGCTTCTCAGGGATTTGGCTCTGGGGCCAACGTCCTGACTTTC. It encodes CSASQGFGSGANVLTF.

This chain links TRBV2 with TRBJ2-5, with D unresolved. There are 14 residues in the CDR3. Germline V lookup: CDR1 SNHLY, CDR2 FYNNEI. V gave up 2 bases and J gave up 2 bases, with 9 bases separating them. The DNA for the CDR3 is TGTGCCAGCAGTGAATCTCGGAATCAAGAGACCCAGTACTTC. Protein: CASSESRNQETQYF.

There are a few counts of this clonotype. V and J are TRBV20-1 and TRBJ2-5; TRBD2 is a possible D gene (5 bases). Germline lookup yields CDR1 DFQATT and CDR2 SNEGSKA (reference sequence). CDR3 length: 13 residues. V was trimmed by 5 bases and J by 11 bases, leaving 21 bases between them. The CDR3 DNA follows: TGCAGTGCTTCGGGCAGGTTTAGTGGGGAGCAGTACTTC. Its translation: CSASGRFSGEQYF.

The sample holds a few counts of this clonotype. The chain couples TRBV12-3 or TRBV12-4 to TRBJ2-4; tentatively, D is TRBD2 (6 bases). TRBJ2-5 explains the end of the DNA better; the J call may be wrong. The CDR3 runs to 15 residues. The CDR3 protein is CASSPEGLYGETQYF. As DNA, the CDR3 is TGTGCCAGCAGCCCGGAGGGACTTTACGGAGAGACCCAGTACTTC.

The chain is built from TRBV6-5 and TRBJ1-2; maybe TRBD1 (6 bases). Trimming removed 6 bases from V and 7 bases from J, with 18 bases in between. CDR3 size: 14 residues. CDR1 and CDR2 from the germline V gene are MNHEY and SVGAGI. CDR3 region: CASRALQGIAGYTF. The CDR3 nucleotides read TGTGCCAGCAGAGCATTACAGGGTATAGCTGGCTACACCTTC.

The chain has TRBV7-2 and TRBJ2-1; the D is unclear. This CDR3 region has 15 residues. V was shortened by 0 bases and J by 3 bases, with 9 bases between the two germline ends. CDR1 is SGHTA, CDR2 FQGNSA, per germline. The DNA for the CDR3 is TGTGCCAGCAGCTTAGCGGCTAGAGACTACAATGAGCAGTTCTTC. Encoded protein: CASSLAARDYNEQFF.

This clonotype was seen repeatedly, ten times or more. The chain links TRBV5-1 to TRBJ2-1; 8 bases fit TRBD1. The V gene's germline CDR1 is SGHRS and CDR2 YFSETQ. The CDR3 runs 15 residues. J gave up 4 bases and V 2 bases, and 5 bases lay outside the gene matches. CDR3 in amino acids: CASSFTQGAYNEQFF. The CDR3 DNA reads TGCGCCAGCAGCTTTACCCAGGGGGCTTACAATGAGCAGTTCTTC.

This chain links TRBV6-1 with TRBJ1-5, with D unclear. The V gene lost 6 bases and the J gene lost 2 bases, with 14 bases spanning the gap. The germline gives CDR1 MNHNS, CDR2 SASEGT. The length of the CDR3 is 15 residues. In DNA, the CDR3 is TGTGCCAGCAGAACAAACCCAACCGGCAATCAGCCCCAGCATTTT. Its translation is CASRTNPTGNQPQHF.

The V call is TRBV11-2, the J call TRBJ1-4; D unresolved. CDR1 SGHAT and CDR2 FQNNGV come from the germline V gene. This CDR3 comprises 15 residues. V gave up 2 bases and J gave up 2 bases, with 9 bases separating them. The CDR3 sequence: CASSLRRGTNEKLFF. The CDR3, as DNA: TGTGCCAGCAGCTTACGTCGGGGTACTAATGAAAAACTGTTTTTT. Combining the CDR3 with reference TRBV11-2 and TRBJ1-4 gives the whole variable domain EAGVAQSPRYKIIEKRQSVAFWCNPISGHATLYWYQQILGQGPKLLIQFQNNGVVDDSQLPKDRFSAERLKGVDSTLKIQPAKLEDSAVYLCASSLRRGTNEKLFFGSGTQLSVL.

The chain is built from TRBV10-3 and TRBJ2-1; 10 bases are a match to TRBD1. The better agreement between TRBJ2-7 and the DNA end casts doubt on the J call. The CDR3 covers 17 residues. The germline CDR1 and CDR2 sequences are ENHRY and SYGVKD. The CDR3 spells CAISNDRGPAAYNEQYF. The CDR3 bases are TGTGCCATCAGTAACGACAGGGGGCCAGCAGCCTACAATGAGCAGTACTTC.

The J gene is TRBJ2-7, the V gene TRBV6-5; the match to TRBD2 covers 8 bases. V shed 0 bases, J shed 0 bases, and the junction held 4 bases outside the gene matches. The V gene's germline CDR1 is MNHEY and CDR2 SVGAGI. CDR3 length: 16 residues. The CDR3 bases are TGTGCCAGCAGTTACTCGGGCGGGAGGAGCTCCTACGAGCAGTACTTC. Its protein is CASSYSGGRSSYEQYF.

The chain uses TRBV6-2 or TRBV6-3 and TRBJ2-7, with TRBD1 as a possible D gene (7 bases). Germline-derived CDR1 and CDR2 are MNHEY and SVGEGT. Trimming cost V 7 bases and J 3 bases, with 22 bases left between them. CDR3 length equals 16 residues. The CDR3 spells CASKGDLAGGLYEQYF. CDR3 in DNA: TGTGCCAGCAAAGGGGACCTGGCAGGGGGACTCTACGAGCAGTACTTC.

This clonotype was seen only a few times. This chain joins TRBV12-3 or TRBV12-4 and TRBJ2-3; D possibly corresponds to TRBD1 (6 bases). Between the trimmed V and J ends, which lost 4 bases and 0 bases, there was a span of 11 bases. There are 15 residues in the CDR3. CDR3 residues: CASSSRGISTDTQYF. CDR3 sequence (DNA): TGTGCCAGCAGTTCCAGGGGAATTAGCACAGATACGCAGTATTTT.

This CDR3 is CATSRGLAGAYEQYF. The CDR3 DNA reads TGTGCCACCAGCAGAGGACTAGCGGGGGCGTACGAGCAGTACTTC. The V gene is TRBV15, the J gene TRBJ2-7; TRBD2 matches 12 bases. V shed 1 base, J shed 4 bases, and the junction held 2 bases outside the gene matches. This CDR3 region has 15 residues. Germline CDR1 LNHNV, CDR2 YYDKDF (reference sequence).

This clonotype was picked up a small number of times. The V gene is TRBV5-1, the J gene TRBJ2-2, with D perhaps matching TRBD2 (5 bases). This CDR3 spans 14 amino acids. The germline gives CDR1 SGHRS, CDR2 YFSETQ. Trimming pared 2 bases from V and 5 bases from J, leaving 10 bases between. The CDR3 sequence: CASSFRTGTGELFF. CDR3 DNA: TGCGCCAGCAGCTTCCGGACGGGGACCGGGGAGCTGTTTTTT.

The chain carries TRBV12-3 or TRBV12-4 and TRBJ2-1; either TRBD1 or TRBD2 may supply D (6 bases each). The CDR3 covers 15 residues. The V end lost 4 bases, the J end lost 5 bases, and 15 bases lay between the germline ends. CDR3 bases: TGTGCCAGCAGTTGGAGGGGGTCCGGGAACAATGAGCAGTTCTTC. Translated: CASSWRGSGNNEQFF.

J is TRBJ2-5 and V is TRBV3-1; 15 bases fit TRBD2. J was trimmed by 2 bases and V by 3 bases; bases with no gene match: 1. The CDR3 is 16 amino acids. CDR1 and CDR2 from the germline V gene are LGHDT and YNNKEL (reference sequence). The CDR3 is CASSHGLAGGQETQYF. CDR3 bases: TGTGCCAGCAGCCACGGACTAGCGGGGGGGCAAGAGACCCAGTACTTC.

The rearrangement uses TRBV6-6 and TRBJ1-2; maybe TRBD1 (5 bases). The CDR3 loop spans 12 amino acids. Between the trimmed V and J ends, which lost 6 bases and 8 bases, there was a span of 13 bases. CDR1 and CDR2 from the germline V gene are MNHNY and SVGAGI (reference sequence). The CDR3 sequence is CASSLGRRGYTF. CDR3 nucleotides: TGTGCCAGCAGCTTGGGGCGGAGGGGCTACACCTTC.

The DNA for the CDR3 is TGTGCCAGAACAAAGGAGCCCCAACAAGAGACCCAGTACTTC. It is translated as CARTKEPQQETQYF. This sequence joins TRBV25-1 and TRBJ2-5, with D unresolved. The V and J ends lost 9 bases and 2 bases respectively, with 16 bases between them. The length of the CDR3 is 14 residues. Germline CDR1 reads MGHDK; CDR2 reads SYGVNS.

CDR3 loop: CASSPGELFF. CDR3 DNA sequence: TGTGCCAGCAGCCCCGGGGAGCTGTTTTTT. The genes are TRBV7-9 and TRBJ2-2; D gene unclear. CDR1 and CDR2 (germline): SEHNR, FQNEAQ (reference sequence). This CDR3 region has 10 residues. The ends were cut back, 5 bases at V and 6 bases at J, with 1 base in the middle.

The V gene is TRBV2, the J gene TRBJ1-5; a weak D match, TRBD1 (5 bases). CDR1 is SNHLY, CDR2 FYNNEI, per germline. V was trimmed by 4 bases and J by 0 bases, leaving 10 bases between them. The CDR3 runs 15 residues. Here the CDR3 reads CASSVAGISNQPQHF. CDR3 nucleotides: TGTGCCAGCAGTGTAGCAGGGATTAGCAATCAGCCCCAGCATTTT.

V is TRBV5-5 and J is TRBJ1-2, with D perhaps matching TRBD1 (5 bases). This CDR3 region has 16 residues. Trimming removed 4 bases at V and 8 bases at J, with 24 bases between. Per germline, CDR1 SGHKS and CDR2 YYEKEE (reference sequence). Here the CDR3 DNA reads TGTGCCAGCAGCCAGGAACCGGGACGTTCCTTAGGAGGCTACACCTTC. Protein product: CASSQEPGRSLGGYTF.

The chain joins TRBV5-1 to TRBJ2-5; 8 nucleotides match TRBD2. This CDR3 is built from 15 residues. Germline CDR1 SGHRS, CDR2 YFSETQ. After removal of 2 bases from V and 3 bases from J, the junction contained 6 bases not matched to a gene. Written as DNA, the CDR3 is TGCGCCAGCAGCTTTAACGCGGGGGGCGAAGAGACCCAGTACTTC. Its protein is CASSFNAGGEETQYF.

The chain uses TRBV7-8 and TRBJ2-7; 13 bases map to TRBD2. Judging by the DNA end, TRBJ2-5 fits better; the J call may be wrong. The length of the CDR3 is 18 residues. The germline CDR1 and CDR2 sequences are SGHVS and FQNEAQ. CDR3 sequence (DNA): TGTGCCAGCAGCACACGGCGGACTAGCGGGGGCGGAGAGGAGACCCAGTACTTC. Amino acids: CASSTRRTSGGGEETQYF.

The chain combines TRBV28 with TRBJ2-2, with 10 positions matching TRBD2. After removal of 6 bases from V and 5 bases from J, the junction contained 15 bases not matched to a gene. This CDR3 contains 18 residues. CDR1 and CDR2 (germline): MDHEN, SYDVKM. The CDR3 bases are TGTGCCAGCAGCTCAGCGGGGGGGCGCGACTGGGGTACCGGGGAGCTGTTTTTT. Residues: CASSSAGGRDWGTGELFF.

This chain joins TRBV7-9 and TRBJ2-7, with D maybe TRBD1 (6 bases). Trimming removed 5 bases from V and 2 bases from J, with 16 bases in between. This CDR3 region has 15 residues. The germline V gene has CDR1 SEHNR and CDR2 FQNEAQ (reference sequence). The CDR3 region is CASSPGTRAPYEQYF. The CDR3 DNA is TGTGCCAGCAGCCCAGGGACAAGGGCCCCCTACGAGCAGTACTTC.

V is TRBV2 and J is TRBJ1-2; D possibly corresponds to TRBD1 (6 bases). From germline, CDR1 is SNHLY and CDR2 FYNNEI. The CDR3 is made up of 15 amino acids. The germline V and J ends were trimmed by 3 bases and 4 bases, with 15 bases remaining between them. CDR3 sequence (DNA): TGTGCCAGCAGTGATCCCGCCAGGGGTGTCTATGGCTACACCTTC. This codes for CASSDPARGVYGYTF.

This clonotype was picked up one time. The CDR3, as DNA: TGCAGTGCGCCTCGGGGACCAGCAACTAATGAAAAACTGTTTTTT. Its protein is CSAPRGPATNEKLFF. This chain connects TRBV20-1 to TRBJ1-4; possible D gene TRBD1, 5 bases. The CDR3 is 15 amino acids. The germline CDR1 and CDR2 sequences are DFQATT and SNEGSKA (reference sequence). V gave up 6 bases and J gave up 0 bases, with 14 bases separating them.

V and J are TRBV24-1 and TRBJ2-7, with a weak D call TRBD2 (6 bases). The DNA matches TRBJ2-5 better at its end, which makes the J call doubtful. There are 13 residues in the CDR3. Per germline, CDR1 KGHDR and CDR2 SFDVKD. CDR3 loop: CATSDGTLETQYF. Written as DNA, the CDR3 is TGTGCCACCAGTGATGGGACTTTAGAGACCCAGTACTTC.